This T cell receptor (beta chain) is drawn from a study of CD8 T cells in Susac syndrome. Study-wide context: Sequenced Susac syndrome patients included 5 or 6 with clinically active disease and about eight in remission. Patients with Susac syndrome were therapy-naive, on corticosteroids, or on intravenous immunoglobulin alone at blood draw.

Reverse transcription of about 0.5 to 1 ug RNA was performed with random hexamers. TCRdb recomputed calls from the immunoSEQ multiplex PCR reads with MiXCR, one row per CDR3 protein. In the table there are about 240,000 distinct CDR3 sequences, about 96% of which are singletons. The patients with Susac syndrome satisfied recently defined diagnostic criteria for either definite or probable disease. CDR3 size: 15 residues. Trimming stripped 7 bases from V and 1 base from J, with 17 bases between. Germline lookup yields CDR1 SGHRS and CDR2 YFSETQ. Specimen: CD4+ T cells from PBMCs. The V call is TRBV5-1, the J call TRBJ2-5, with D possibly TRBD1 on 5 matching bases. The sequence came from a human donor with Susac syndrome. CDR3 protein: CASSGARGPQETQYF. CDR3 DNA sequence: TGCGCCAGCTCCGGTGCTAGGGGCCCCCAAGAGACCCAGTACTTC.